Listed below are T cell receptor beta chains from one sample, sequenced in a study of T cell repertoires in cytomegalovirus infection. TCRdb reprocessed the reads via MiXCR and lists one record per CDR3 protein. The profile shows about 920,000 distinct CDR3 sequences, approximately 32% of them singletons. Antigens of these TCRs are unknown. The sequencing here drew on cultured CD8+ T cells from PBMCs, taken from culture after CMV antigen stimulation. These receptor sequences come from a human donor in good health (CMV status not recorded). Some clones in this sample may be carry-over from other donors' samples. The CDR3 runs from the conserved cysteine through the conserved F or W.

J,V,CDR3
TRBJ2-7,TRBV27,CASSVGQGGPEQYF
TRBJ2-3,TRBV5-1,CASSFRSPTDTQYF
TRBJ1-2,TRBV20-1,CSARDRDRGHYGYTF
TRBJ2-7,TRBV7-9,CASSFGQELYEQYF
TRBJ1-1,TRBV19,CASKSGNTEAFF
TRBJ2-1,TRBV7-9,CASSSSIRPADEQFF
TRBJ2-1,TRBV11-3,CASSRSRGNEQFF
TRBJ1-6,TRBV27,CASSFGFAYNSPLHF
TRBJ1-4,TRBV27,CASSARQGVEPGKLFF
TRBJ2-2,TRBV28,CASSLGVTNTGELFF